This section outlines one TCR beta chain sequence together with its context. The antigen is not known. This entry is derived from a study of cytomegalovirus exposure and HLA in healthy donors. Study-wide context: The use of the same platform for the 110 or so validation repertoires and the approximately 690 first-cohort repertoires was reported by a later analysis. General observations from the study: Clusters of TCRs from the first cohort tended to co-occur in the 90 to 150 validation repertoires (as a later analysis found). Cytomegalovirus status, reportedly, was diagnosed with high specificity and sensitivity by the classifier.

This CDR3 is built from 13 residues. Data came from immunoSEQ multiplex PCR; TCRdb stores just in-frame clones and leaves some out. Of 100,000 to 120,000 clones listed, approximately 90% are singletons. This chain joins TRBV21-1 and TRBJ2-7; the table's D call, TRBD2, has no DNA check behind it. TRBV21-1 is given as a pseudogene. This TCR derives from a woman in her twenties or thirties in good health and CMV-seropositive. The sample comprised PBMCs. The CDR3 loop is CTSSKARALEQYF. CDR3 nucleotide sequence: TGTACCAGCAGCAAAGCGAGGGCTCTCGAGCAGTACTTC.